This T cell receptor beta chain was sequenced during a study of blood T cell repertoires in COVID-19. CDR3 size: 15 residues. Germline V gene data show CDR1 as MNHEY and CDR2 as SMNVEV (reference sequence). Unmatched junction bases numbered 8, after V lost 5 bases and J lost 3 bases. This clone was counted a single time. Assay used: immunoSEQ multiplex PCR; TCRdb lists only in-frame clones, some missing. The table shows around 40,000 clones, with approximately 91% occurring only once. This rearrangement joins TRBV27 to TRBJ2-7, with TRBD2 identical over 9 bases. The clonotype originates from a man aged 50 to 60 with active COVID-19. The specimen sequenced was peripheral blood. The CDR3 DNA sequence: TGTGCCAGCAGTCTCGCTAGCGGGGACCTCTACGAGCAGTACTTC. It yields the protein CASSLASGDLYEQYF.